These T cell receptor beta chains were read from a single sample in a study of blood T cell repertoires in COVID-19. Here immunoSEQ multiplex PCR was the method, and the copy in TCRdb shows in-frame clones only, minus some. The repertoire holds hundreds of thousands of clones, with about 90% as singletons. Input material: PBMCs or T cells enriched from blood (not recorded which). These receptors all stem from a woman aged 30 to 39 who had recovered from COVID-19. Both conserved end residues are part of each CDR3. The size field is filled for only some rows; it gives once, few, many or a size class.

CDR3aa | j_gene | abundance | v_gene
CASSLNRVGAFF | TRBJ1-1 | NA | TRBV7-8
CASSQPSGFYEQYF | TRBJ2-7 | NA | TRBV4-2
CASSSVPGFLFF | TRBJ1-4 | once | TRBV11-2
CASSSLTAAQETQYF | TRBJ2-5 | NA | TRBV5-1
CATLAGLTDTQYF | TRBJ2-3 | NA | TRBV12-3/TRBV12-4
CSVSKGTGVLSTEAFF | TRBJ1-1 | once | TRBV29-1
CASIGTGFTDTQYF | TRBJ2-3 | once | TRBV2
CASSLAGREGSYEQYF | TRBJ2-7 | NA | TRBV7-6
CASSLQGTTYNEQFF | TRBJ2-1 | NA | TRBV6-5
CAISRAAGYTF | TRBJ1-2 | NA | TRBV10-3
CASSQGGEKTQYF | TRBJ2-5 | NA | TRBV4-1
CASSLRLAGAYEQYF | TRBJ2-7 | NA | TRBV5-1
CASSVVGGQLSGELFF | TRBJ2-2 | NA | TRBV6-1
CASSLWTGRGNEQFF | TRBJ2-1 | NA | TRBV28
CASSFEVGGTRPGNEQFF | TRBJ2-1 | NA | TRBV5-4
CASKNTIYF | TRBJ1-3 | once | TRBV5-3
CSGVGDRGSSGNEQFF | TRBJ2-1 | NA | TRBV29-1
CASSFIGDNEQYF | TRBJ2-7 | NA | TRBV5-1
CASSYDRQETQYF | TRBJ2-5 | NA | TRBV7-3
CAWTPSGRGYYEQYF | TRBJ2-7 | NA | TRBV30
CASSLRNYGGYEQYF | TRBJ2-7 | NA | TRBV6-5
CASSEGDRGETQYF | TRBJ2-5 | NA | TRBV19
CASSLFGSDTEAFF | TRBJ1-1 | once | TRBV27
CASSPRTGGTEAFF | TRBJ1-1 | once | TRBV7-2
CSVEVPTNEQFF | TRBJ2-1 | NA | TRBV29-1
CASSKSDQGKGEQYF | TRBJ2-7 | NA | TRBV3-1/TRBV3-2
CASSQEDRYTEAFF | TRBJ1-1 | NA | TRBV4-2
CASSLWAGNEQFF | TRBJ2-1 | once | TRBV28
CASSPPSQTTGELFF | TRBJ2-2 | NA | TRBV18
CASRTSGIPYEQYF | TRBJ2-7 | NA | TRBV6-1
CASSLGGENEKLFF | TRBJ1-4 | NA | TRBV7-9
CASSYLQGGQETQYF | TRBJ2-5 | few | TRBV6-5
CASSRKVGRFYEQYF | TRBJ2-7 | NA | TRBV3-1/TRBV3-2
CASSQEREDYEQYF | TRBJ2-7 | once | TRBV4-2
CASSSGPGNTIYF | TRBJ1-3 | NA | TRBV11-3
CASSPGFNYGYTF | TRBJ1-2 | NA | TRBV5-1
CATGWGQGADTQYF | TRBJ2-3 | NA | TRBV19
CASRTNSGNTIYF | TRBJ1-3 | NA | TRBV19
CASSLLPGQGSYEQYF | TRBJ2-7 | once | TRBV5-1
CASSLDNFRTIEETQYF | TRBJ2-5 | NA | TRBV14
CASSKREVTDTQYF | TRBJ2-3 | once | TRBV21-1
CASSPPTGDTQYF | TRBJ2-3 | once | TRBV18
CAISESNGLAGGETQYF | TRBJ2-5 | NA | TRBV10-3
CASSQSILAEDNEQFF | TRBJ2-1 | NA | TRBV5-1